The rows below give T cell receptor beta chains drawn from one sample of a study of cytomegalovirus exposure and HLA in healthy donors. Produced via immunoSEQ multiplex PCR; TCRdb's table is partial and in-frame only. This table holds some 70,000 clones, roughly four fifths found once. What was sequenced was PBMCs. The source of these receptors is a young man in good health and CMV-seronegative. CDR3s include the opening cysteine and the closing phenylalanine or tryptophan. The order of the fields is CDR3 DNA, CDR3 protein, V gene, D gene, J gene, clone size, CDR3 length. The D gene is left open where the match is weak. The size entry is marked missing in some rows and otherwise reads once, few, many or a size class.

TGTGCCACCAGCAGCTCGTCCGGGAGGGCTGAGCAGTTCTTC,CATSSSSGRAEQFF,TRBV15,TRBD2,TRBJ2-1,few,14
TGTGCCAGTAGTATGGGGGGCAATGAGCAGTTCTTC,CASSMGGNEQFF,TRBV19,NA,TRBJ2-1,NA,12
TGTGCCAGCAGCCCGACAGCTGGAGCTGAAGCTTTCTTT,CASSPTAGAEAFF,TRBV7-3,NA,TRBJ1-1,NA,13
TGCAGTGCTAGAGATTCCTGGGAGCTGTTTTTT,CSARDSWELFF,TRBV20-1,NA,TRBJ2-2,NA,11
TGTGCCAGCAGCTTAACCCCGGGACTAGCGGGAGGCACAAGTAATGAGCAGTTCTTC,CASSLTPGLAGGTSNEQFF,TRBV7-3,TRBD2,TRBJ2-1,NA,19
TGTGCCAGCAGCTCTGACAGGGTTCAAACCGGGGAGCTGTTTTTT,CASSSDRVQTGELFF,TRBV5-8,TRBD1,TRBJ2-2,few,15
TGTGCCTGGAGTGTACAGGAGGGAACTGAAGCTTTCTTT,CAWSVQEGTEAFF,TRBV30,NA,TRBJ1-1,NA,13
TGTGCCAGCAGTTTCCTATATGGGGATCAGGGAAGCCTAGCCAAAAACATTCAGTACTTC,CASSFLYGDQGSLAKNIQYF,TRBV28,NA,TRBJ2-4,few,20
TGTTCCAGCAGCTATAGAATCGGACTAGCGGGAGGTCTTCATGAGCAGTTCTTC,CSSSYRIGLAGGLHEQFF,TRBV7-9,TRBD2,TRBJ2-1,NA,18
TGTGTCACCGACAGCGTCAGTAATGAGCAGTTCTTC,CVTDSVSNEQFF,TRBV7-9,NA,TRBJ2-1,once,12
TGTGCCAGTAGTATCGGGAACACTGAAGCTTTCTTT,CASSIGNTEAFF,TRBV19,NA,TRBJ1-1,NA,12
TGTGCCAGCAGTTACGGGGCCCGGCTGGACACTGAAGCTTTCTTT,CASSYGARLDTEAFF,TRBV6-6,NA,TRBJ1-1,NA,15
TGTGCCAGCAGCAAAGTTCCAGGGGAGAACACTGAAGCTTTCTTT,CASSKVPGENTEAFF,TRBV21-1,NA,TRBJ1-1,NA,15
TGTGCCAGTAATTCAGCGGGAGGGCCTTACAATGAGCAGTTCTTC,CASNSAGGPYNEQFF,TRBV19,TRBD2,TRBJ2-1,once,15
TGTGCCAGCAGTGAATCTGGTGGGAGTGGTTTAAAAACCTACGAGCAGTACTTC,CASSESGGSGLKTYEQYF,TRBV25-1,NA,TRBJ2-7,NA,18
TGTGCCAGCAGTTTATTAAGCGGAGGGGGCTTAGGCTACACCTTC,CASSLLSGGGLGYTF,TRBV27,TRBD1,TRBJ1-2,once,15
TGTGCCAGCAGCTCAGCGGACGACAGGGGGAGGGGAGAGACCCAGTACTTC,CASSSADDRGRGETQYF,TRBV11-3,TRBD1,TRBJ2-5,once,17
TGTGCCAGCAGCTCAAGGACAGGGGTATGGTACGAGCAGTACTTC,CASSSRTGVWYEQYF,TRBV7-2,TRBD1,TRBJ2-7,NA,15
TGTGCCAGTAGACCGTCGGGGGGGAACGAGCAGTACTTC,CASRPSGGNEQYF,TRBV19,TRBD2,TRBJ2-7,NA,13
TGTGCCAGCAGTTCAAGCCCCAGCGGGAACGCCTACGAGCAGTACTTC,CASSSSPSGNAYEQYF,TRBV27,TRBD2,TRBJ2-7,NA,16
TGTGCCAGCAGCTTATATCACAGGGGAAGCAATCAGCCCCAGCATTTT,CASSLYHRGSNQPQHF,TRBV5-6,TRBD1,TRBJ1-5,NA,16
TGTGCCAGCAGCTGGCGACTAGCGGACTACGAGCAGTACTTC,CASSWRLADYEQYF,TRBV11-2,TRBD2,TRBJ2-7,NA,14
TGTGCCAGCAGCTTCCAGGGGTTGAACACTGAAGCTTTCTTT,CASSFQGLNTEAFF,TRBV5-6,NA,TRBJ1-1,NA,14
TGTGCCAGCTCACCGGTAGCTAGCGGGGGTAACTACGAGCAGTACTTC,CASSPVASGGNYEQYF,TRBV18,TRBD2,TRBJ2-7,NA,16
TGTGCCAGCAGCCAGAGCCCGGGACAGGGATCTCCTGGCTACACCTTC,CASSQSPGQGSPGYTF,TRBV5-5,TRBD1,TRBJ1-2,NA,16
TGCGCCAGCAGCCGGATAGGGGGCCAAGAGACCCAGTACTTC,CASSRIGGQETQYF,TRBV5-1,NA,TRBJ2-5,few,14
TGTGCCAGCGGGTGGGGGCTCAATCAGCCCCAGCATTTT,CASGWGLNQPQHF,TRBV28,NA,TRBJ1-5,NA,13
TGTGCCAGCAGAAGGAGACTAGCGGGGGGGCGTGAGCAGTACTTC,CASRRRLAGGREQYF,TRBV28,TRBD2,TRBJ2-7,NA,15
TGTGCCAGCAGTTTAATCAGGACAGGGGGCATCGGGGAGCTGTTTTTT,CASSLIRTGGIGELFF,TRBV27,TRBD1,TRBJ2-2,NA,16
TGTGCCAGCAGCGCGCCACGGGGTAGCTCCTACGAGCAGTACTTC,CASSAPRGSSYEQYF,TRBV7-9,NA,TRBJ2-7,NA,15
TGTGCCAGTAGTATTGTGGGGGCCGAGGGATCGCCCCTCCACTTT,CASSIVGAEGSPLHF,TRBV19,NA,TRBJ1-6,NA,15
TGTGCCAGTAGTACCTCATTACAGGGGGCACTGTTTTTT,CASSTSLQGALFF,TRBV19,TRBD1,TRBJ1-4,NA,13
TGCGCCAGCAGCCATGGATTCCTCGCGGGGGACTATGGCTACACCTTC,CASSHGFLAGDYGYTF,TRBV4-3,NA,TRBJ1-2,NA,16
TGTGCCAGCAGTTTAGGTGGGGGCGGGCAAGAGACCCAGTACTTC,CASSLGGGGQETQYF,TRBV28,NA,TRBJ2-5,NA,15
TGCGCCAGCAGCCAAGCAGGGGTGAACTATGGCTACACCTTC,CASSQAGVNYGYTF,TRBV4-3,NA,TRBJ1-2,NA,14
TGTGCCTGGAGTTCTGGTCAGGGCAATCAGCCCCAGCATTTT,CAWSSGQGNQPQHF,TRBV30,NA,TRBJ1-5,few,14
TGTGCCAGCAGTGAAGCGGGAGAAGCCTACAATGAGCAGTTCTTC,CASSEAGEAYNEQFF,TRBV6-1,NA,TRBJ2-1,NA,15
TGTGCCTGGAGGGATGGGTATAGCGGACAAGAGACCCAGTACTTC,CAWRDGYSGQETQYF,TRBV30,NA,TRBJ2-5,NA,15
TGTGCCAGCAGTGCAAGGCCGGGACTAGCGGGAGGACGCTACAATGAGCAGTTCTTC,CASSARPGLAGGRYNEQFF,TRBV6-1,TRBD2,TRBJ2-1,few,19
TGTGCCAGCAGCTTTTACTCAGGCCTCACTAATGAAAAACTGTTTTTT,CASSFYSGLTNEKLFF,TRBV7-9,NA,TRBJ1-4,NA,16
TGTGCCAGCAGATCGGTCTCGCGGGGGAATGCGAATAATGAGCAGTTCTTC,CASRSVSRGNANNEQFF,TRBV28,TRBD2,TRBJ2-1,NA,17
TGTGCCAGCAGCTGGAGGCATAGCACAGATACGCAGTATTTT,CASSWRHSTDTQYF,TRBV7-3,NA,TRBJ2-3,once,14
TGCAGCGTTGAATTTATCGTTGTGGGACTAGCGGCAAATGAGCAGTTCTTC,CSVEFIVVGLAANEQFF,TRBV29-1,TRBD2,TRBJ2-1,NA,17
TGTGCCAGCCGGTCGGGGGGGGCCCTCTTGATCGGAGCTTTCTTT,CASRSGGALLIGAFF,TRBV18,NA,TRBJ1-1,NA,15
TGCGCCAGCAGCCGGCGGGGCACTGAAGCTTTCTTT,CASSRRGTEAFF,TRBV4-1,NA,TRBJ1-1,few,12
TGTGCCTGTGACAGGGGAATGGGGCAGCCCCAGCATTTT,CACDRGMGQPQHF,TRBV30,TRBD1,TRBJ1-5,NA,13
TGTGCCAGCAGTAATCAGCGTTTCCAAGAGACCCAGTACTTC,CASSNQRFQETQYF,TRBV28,NA,TRBJ2-5,NA,14
TGCGCCAGCAGCCGCCTTACAGGGGGAGGCCCCGGGGAGCTGTTTTTT,CASSRLTGGGPGELFF,TRBV4-3,TRBD1,TRBJ2-2,few,16
TGTGCCAGCAGTTCCGGGACAGGGGGCGAGTCTGGGGCCAACGTCCTGACTTTC,CASSSGTGGESGANVLTF,TRBV5-4,TRBD1,TRBJ2-6,NA,18
TGCGCCAGCAGCTTGGAACAGGGAGCCTACGAGCAGTACTTC,CASSLEQGAYEQYF,TRBV5-1,NA,TRBJ2-7,few,14